The 14 T cell receptor beta chains below all came from one sample that was sequenced in a study of cytomegalovirus exposure and HLA in healthy donors. The PCR ran on 60 Vbeta and 13 Jbeta primers. Libraries were prepared by immunoSEQ multiplex PCR; TCRdb keeps only in-frame clonotypes and omits some of them. The top ten clones hold about 3% of a sample with some 150,000 clones, about 73% of them seen once. Sequencing was performed on PBMCs. Receptors were obtained from a middle-aged man in good health and CMV-seropositive.

The J gene is TRBJ2-5, the V gene TRBV29-1; D may be TRBD1 (5 bases). Matching the DNA end better, TRBJ2-7 makes the J call doubtful. The CDR3 is 12 amino acids. Germline CDR1 SQVTM, CDR2 ANQGSEA. The CDR3 spells CSVEVDSYEQYF. CDR3 in DNA: TGCAGCGTTGAAGTCGACAGCTACGAGCAGTACTTC.

The chain uses TRBV10-1 and TRBJ2-1, with a weak D call TRBD2 (6 bases). Trimming removed 5 bases from V and 4 bases from J, with 12 bases in between. The germline gives CDR1 WNHNN, CDR2 SYGVQD (reference sequence). This CDR3 comprises 14 residues. The CDR3 DNA is TGCGCCAGCAGTCCGGGAGCAAGGTACAATGAGCAGTTCTTC. It is translated as CASSPGARYNEQFF.

The V gene is TRBV2, the J gene TRBJ2-1; 9 positions agree with TRBD1. This CDR3 has 15 amino acids. Germline CDR1 is SNHLY and CDR2 is FYNNEI. V lost 7 bases to trimming and J lost 4 bases; unmatched junction nucleotides: 8. CDR3 sequence: CASTSDRGRYNEQFF. CDR3 DNA sequence: TGTGCCAGCACGTCGGACAGGGGCAGATACAATGAGCAGTTCTTC. Full variable domain (rest looked up from reference TRBV2 and TRBJ2-1): EPEVTQTPSHQVTQMGQEVILRCVPISNHLYFYWYRQILGQKVEFLVSFYNNEISEKSEIFDDQFSVERPDGSNFTLKIRSTKLEDSAMYFCASTSDRGRYNEQFFGPGTRLTVL.

The V and J genes are TRBV29-1 and TRBJ2-7; no definite D call. Germline V gene lookup returns CDR1 SQVTM and CDR2 ANQGSEA. The CDR3 is 12 residues long. The ends were cut back, 5 bases at V and 6 bases at J, with 14 bases in the middle. The DNA of the CDR3 is TGCAGCGTTCGACGAGGATCCCTCGAGCAGTACTTC. Protein: CSVRRGSLEQYF.

This clone was seen only once. The CDR3 DNA follows: TGTGCCAGTAGCTTACAGGGATGGTTTAGCGGGAGTGCCTACGAGCAGTACTTC. Translation: CASSLQGWFSGSAYEQYF. The chain has TRBV19 and TRBJ2-7, with 9 bases identical to TRBD2. There are 18 residues in the CDR3. V lost 6 bases to trimming and J lost 2 bases; unmatched junction nucleotides: 17. CDR1 is LNHDA and CDR2 is SQIVND in the germline V gene (reference sequence).

This clone was picked up one time. The V call is TRBV28, the J call TRBJ2-7, with TRBD1 as a possible D gene (5 bases). The CDR3 contains 14 residues. The germline gives CDR1 MDHEN, CDR2 SYDVKM. The V end was cut by 5 bases, the J end by 2 bases, with 13 bases between. The CDR3 protein is CASSPIEDTYEQYF. The CDR3 nucleotides are TGTGCCAGCAGTCCAATTGAGGACACCTACGAGCAGTACTTC. The variable domain in full, completed from reference TRBV28 and TRBJ2-7, reads DVKVTQSSRYLVKRTGEKVFLECVQDMDHENMFWYRQDPGLGLRLIYFSYDVKMKEKGDIPEGYSVSREKKERFSLILESASTNQTSMYLCASSPIEDTYEQYFGPGTRLTVT.

V gene TRBV18 combines with J gene TRBJ1-4; D ambiguous. V was trimmed by 0 bases and J by 5 bases, leaving 7 bases between them. Germline V gene data show CDR1 as KGHSH and CDR2 as LQKENI. The CDR3 runs 14 residues. The CDR3, as DNA: TGTGCCAGCTCACCACCGTCCGAGAATGAAAAACTGTTTTTT. As protein: CASSPPSENEKLFF.

This clone came up a few times. V and J are TRBV5-8 and TRBJ2-1, with a weak D call TRBD1 (6 bases). V gave up 4 bases and J gave up 8 bases, with 19 bases separating them. The CDR3 runs 15 residues. Germline V CDR1 and CDR2: SGHTS, YDEGEE. The CDR3 is CASSDGETGFDEQFF. The CDR3 bases are TGTGCCAGCAGCGACGGCGAGACAGGTTTTGATGAGCAGTTCTTC. Complete variable domain (other parts from reference TRBV5-8 and TRBJ2-1): EAGVTQSPTHLIKTRGQQATLRCSPISGHTSVYWYQQALGLGLQFLLWYDEGEERNRGNFPPRFSGRQFPNYSSELNVNALELEDSALYLCASSDGETGFDEQFFGPGTRLTVL.

The V and J genes are TRBV9 and TRBJ2-2, with D perhaps TRBD2 (5 bases). V shed 0 bases and J shed 2 bases, with 8 bases lying between them. The CDR3 runs to 15 residues. Germline V CDR1 and CDR2: SGDLS, YYNGEE. CDR3 coding DNA: TGTGCCAGCAGCGTAGCCGGACTTAACACCGGGGAGCTGTTTTTT. Its translation is CASSVAGLNTGELFF. Complete variable domain (other parts from reference TRBV9 and TRBJ2-2): DSGVTQTPKHLITATGQRVTLRCSPRSGDLSVYWYQQSLDQGLQFLIQYYNGEERAKGNILERFSAQQFPDLHSELNLSSLELGDSALYFCASSVAGLNTGELFFGEGSRLTVL.

V usage is TRBV27 and J usage is TRBJ2-5; perhaps TRBD2 as D (5 bases). Germline assignment: CDR1 MNHEY and CDR2 SMNVEV (reference sequence). V was pared by 2 bases and J by 5 bases, with 9 bases between. CDR3 length: 13 amino acids. CDR3 sequence reads: CASSLGPGETQYF. The CDR3 bases are TGTGCCAGCAGTTTAGGGCCGGGGGAGACCCAGTACTTC.

The chain links TRBV5-6 to TRBJ2-7, with TRBD1 matching over 7 bases. The length of the CDR3 is 14 residues. Per the germline V gene, CDR1 is SGHDT and CDR2 is YYEEEE. V dropped 1 base and J dropped 4; count of bases not matched to a gene: 5. In DNA form, the CDR3 reads TGTGCCAGCAGCTTGTGGCAGGGGGTTTACGAGCAGTACTTC. Translating it yields CASSLWQGVYEQYF.

This clone was detected a few times. The gene calls are TRBV11-2 and TRBJ1-2; weak D call: TRBD1 (5 bases). CDR3 size: 14 residues. CDR1 and CDR2 from the germline V gene are SGHAT and FQNNGV. The ends were cut back, 3 bases at V and 6 bases at J, with 14 bases in the middle. The CDR3 loop is CASSLNSGGDGYTF. Written as DNA, the CDR3 is TGTGCCAGCAGCTTGAATTCGGGGGGGGATGGCTACACCTTC.

The rearrangement uses TRBV6-1 and TRBJ2-7; 12 positions agree with TRBD1. Trimming cost V 7 bases and J 2 bases; bases outside gene matches: 6. The CDR3 covers 15 residues. Germline V gene sequence: CDR1 MNHNS, CDR2 SASEGT. CDR3 coding DNA: TGTGCCAGCACTAGGGACAGGGGGCCCCCCTACGAGCAGTACTTC. Translated: CASTRDRGPPYEQYF.

The chain carries TRBV11-2 and TRBJ1-1, with D unclear. The germline V and J ends were trimmed by 3 bases and 1 base, with 9 bases remaining between them. The germline V gene has CDR1 SGHAT and CDR2 FQNNGV. This CDR3 has 14 residues. CDR3 loop: CASSFYGGNTEAFF. The CDR3 coding sequence is TGTGCCAGCAGCTTCTACGGAGGGAACACTGAAGCTTTCTTT.